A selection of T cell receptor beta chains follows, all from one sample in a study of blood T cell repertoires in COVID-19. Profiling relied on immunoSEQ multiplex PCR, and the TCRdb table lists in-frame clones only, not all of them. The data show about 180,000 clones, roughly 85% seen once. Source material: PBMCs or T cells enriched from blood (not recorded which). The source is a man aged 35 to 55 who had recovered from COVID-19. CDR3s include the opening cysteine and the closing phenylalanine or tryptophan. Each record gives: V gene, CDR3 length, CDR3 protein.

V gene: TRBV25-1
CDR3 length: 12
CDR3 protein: CAVKTAGTEAFF

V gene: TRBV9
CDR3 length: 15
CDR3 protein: CASSASGTSTDTQYF

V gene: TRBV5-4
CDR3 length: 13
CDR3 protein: CASSTNINTEAFF

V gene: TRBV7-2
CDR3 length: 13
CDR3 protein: CASSWGQDHGYTF

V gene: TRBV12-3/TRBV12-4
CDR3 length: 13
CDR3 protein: CASRPVENSPLHF

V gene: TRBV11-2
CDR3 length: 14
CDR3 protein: CASSLRGGYYGYTF

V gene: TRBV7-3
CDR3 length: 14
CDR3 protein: CASSLKGATGELFF

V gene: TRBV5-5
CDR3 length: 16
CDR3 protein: CASSLNVGRANTEAFF

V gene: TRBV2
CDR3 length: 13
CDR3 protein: CASSVQGGNTIYF

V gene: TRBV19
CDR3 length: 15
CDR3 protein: CASSIPGTGTDTQYF

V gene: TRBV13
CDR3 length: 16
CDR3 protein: CASSSRDRGFKETQYF

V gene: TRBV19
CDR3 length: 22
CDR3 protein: CASNSRMANPGQGVFPTGELFF

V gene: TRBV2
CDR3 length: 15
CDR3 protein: CASGSTTGANSPLHF

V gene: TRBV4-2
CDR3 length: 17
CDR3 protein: CASSQDAGTGGSSGYTF

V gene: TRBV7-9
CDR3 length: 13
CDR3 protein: CASSLTGNEKLFF

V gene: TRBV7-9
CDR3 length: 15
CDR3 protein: CASSATSGSLDEQFF

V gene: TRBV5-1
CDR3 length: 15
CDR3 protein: CASSLAGTEKETQYF

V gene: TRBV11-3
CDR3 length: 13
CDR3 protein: CASSRERTYEQYF

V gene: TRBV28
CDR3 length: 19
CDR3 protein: CASSFRLAGGPITPYEQYF

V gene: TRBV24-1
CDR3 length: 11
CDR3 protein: CATELTGELFF

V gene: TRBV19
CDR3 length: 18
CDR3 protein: CASRGTGGAISGANVLTF

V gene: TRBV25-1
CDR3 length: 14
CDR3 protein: CASSDKEGFYGYTF

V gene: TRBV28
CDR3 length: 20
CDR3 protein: CASSLAGFGTGAGGANVLTF

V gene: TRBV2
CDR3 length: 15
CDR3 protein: CASQSHRGRVYGYTF

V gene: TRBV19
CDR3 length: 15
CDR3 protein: CASSTNRLAAGEQYF

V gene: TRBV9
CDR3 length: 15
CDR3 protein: CASSEAAGGRETQYF

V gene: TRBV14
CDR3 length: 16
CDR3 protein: CASSLQTGPPPDTQYF

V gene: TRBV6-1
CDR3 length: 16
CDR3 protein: CASSEVFLTLNTEAFF

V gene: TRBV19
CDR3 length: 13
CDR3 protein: CASTQAGATEAFF

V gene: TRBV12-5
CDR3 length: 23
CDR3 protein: CASGLVRSQGRVGSNSYNSPLHF

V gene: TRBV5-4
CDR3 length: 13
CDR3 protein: CASTGGQVDGYTF

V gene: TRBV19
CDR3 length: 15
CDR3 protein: CASSIRQVGTDTQYF

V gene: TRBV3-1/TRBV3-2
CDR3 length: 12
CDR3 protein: CASSLIRDTQYF

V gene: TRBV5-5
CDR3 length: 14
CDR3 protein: CASSWDRVNYGYTF

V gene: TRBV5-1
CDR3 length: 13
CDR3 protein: CASSLAAANEQFF

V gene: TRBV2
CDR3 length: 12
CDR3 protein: CASTYGGDTQYF

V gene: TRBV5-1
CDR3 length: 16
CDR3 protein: CASSLGGLADYNEQFF

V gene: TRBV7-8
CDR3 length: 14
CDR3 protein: CASSLLGLNTEAFF

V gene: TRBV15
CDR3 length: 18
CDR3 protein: CATSRVGLGASSYNEQFF

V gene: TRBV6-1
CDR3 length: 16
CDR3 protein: CASSGPSGGFYNEQFF

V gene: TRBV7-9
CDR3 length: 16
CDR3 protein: CASSPPAYQEGDTQYF

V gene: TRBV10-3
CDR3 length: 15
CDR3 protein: CAISLTPSSYNEQFF

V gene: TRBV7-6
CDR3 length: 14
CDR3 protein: CASSLDRGSRGYTF

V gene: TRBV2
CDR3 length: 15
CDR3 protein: CASRRSEASNEKLFF

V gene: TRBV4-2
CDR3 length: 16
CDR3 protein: CASSRGLAGFYNEQFF

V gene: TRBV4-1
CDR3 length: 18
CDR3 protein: CASSPPLGQGAVNTEAFF

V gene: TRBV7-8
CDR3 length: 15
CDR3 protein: CASSSQRELSHEQYF

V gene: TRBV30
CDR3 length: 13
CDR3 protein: CAWSMRANTEAFF

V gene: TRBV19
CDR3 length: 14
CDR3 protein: CASSSLRTGDEQFF

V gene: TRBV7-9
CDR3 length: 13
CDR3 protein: CASGRELIEKLFF

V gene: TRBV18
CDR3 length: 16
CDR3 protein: CASSPSGTSGPGTQYF

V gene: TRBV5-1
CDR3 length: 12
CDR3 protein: CASSLEGSSYTF

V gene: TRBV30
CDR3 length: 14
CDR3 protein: CAWSLGAGQETQYF

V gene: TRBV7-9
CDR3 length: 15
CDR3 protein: CASSLFPSGANVLTF

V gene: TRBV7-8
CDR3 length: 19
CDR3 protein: CASSLRRLNRESSYNEQFF

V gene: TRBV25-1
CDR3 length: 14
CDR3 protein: CASSETDFPEKLFF

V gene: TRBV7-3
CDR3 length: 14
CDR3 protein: CASSSMGGQETQYF

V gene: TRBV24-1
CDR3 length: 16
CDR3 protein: CATSDGRQGFSQPQHF

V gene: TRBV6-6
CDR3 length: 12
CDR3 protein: CASSLFNQPQHF